These 21 T cell receptor beta chains share one sample of origin, sequenced in a study of cytomegalovirus exposure and HLA in healthy donors. The study ran its PCR with 60 Vbeta and 13 Jbeta primers. Generated by immunoSEQ multiplex PCR, the TCRdb table keeps only in-frame clones and is missing some. The sample has 150,000 to 200,000 clones, around 68% seen once. Material for sequencing was PBMCs. These receptor sequences come from a girl aged 5-17 years in good health and CMV-seronegative.

The V gene is TRBV6-5, the J gene TRBJ2-7; no clear D. V lost 0 bases and J 2 bases, leaving 14 bases between the germline ends. The CDR3 runs to 16 residues. Germline V CDR1 and CDR2: MNHEY, SVGAGI. CDR3 sequence: CASSYSLSSVAYEQYF. The CDR3 DNA sequence: TGTGCCAGCAGTTACTCGCTGAGCTCGGTTGCCTACGAGCAGTACTTC.

This chain joins TRBV6-5 and TRBJ2-5, with D possibly matching TRBD2 (6 bases). V was shortened by 4 bases and J by 7 bases, with 19 bases between the two germline ends. The V gene's germline CDR1 is MNHEY and CDR2 SVGAGI. The CDR3 runs to 15 residues. The CDR3 here is CASSSGLGGRGTQYF. The CDR3 DNA reads as TGTGCCAGCAGTTCGGGGTTGGGAGGTCGTGGGACCCAGTACTTC.

This clone appeared a few times. The rearrangement joins TRBV4-2 to TRBJ1-2; unclear D gene. The V gene's germline CDR1 is LGHNA and CDR2 YNFKEQ. V was cut by 4 bases and J by 7 bases, with 16 bases left in between. CDR3 length: 14 residues. Here the CDR3 reads CASSRETIAGGYTF. Written as DNA, the CDR3 is TGTGCCAGCAGCCGAGAAACGATCGCCGGTGGCTACACCTTC.

CDR3 residues: CASSPFEGLGGYNSPLHF. The CDR3 bases are TGTGCCAGCTCACCATTTGAGGGGCTGGGGGGATATAATTCACCCCTCCACTTT. This sequence joins TRBV18 and TRBJ1-6; D may be TRBD1 (5 bases). Germline CDR1 and CDR2: KGHSH and LQKENI. V was shortened by 2 bases and J by 4 bases, with 18 bases between the two germline ends. This CDR3 has 18 amino acids.

The chain is built from TRBV19 and TRBJ2-7, with a possible D match to TRBD2 (6 bases). CDR1 is LNHDA, CDR2 SQIVND, per germline (reference sequence). The V end lost 4 bases, the J end lost 2 bases, and 9 bases lay between the germline ends. The CDR3 is 13 residues long. The CDR3 DNA is TGTGCCAGTAGTAGCGGAGGGGCCTACGAGCAGTACTTC. It translates to CASSSGGAYEQYF.

This chain uses TRBV4-2 with TRBJ1-1; TRBD1 aligns across 7 bases. The V segment lost 1 base and the J segment 3 bases; nucleotides outside the gene matches: 8. CDR1 is LGHNA and CDR2 is YNFKEQ in the germline V gene. The CDR3 spans 16 residues. Here the CDR3 DNA reads TGTGCCAGCAGCCAAGTTTCAGGACAGGATTACACTGAAGCTTTCTTT. It encodes CASSQVSGQDYTEAFF.

The gene calls are TRBV11-3 and TRBJ1-1; tentative D call: TRBD1 (6 bases). Germline assignment: CDR1 SGHNT and CDR2 YENEEA. This CDR3 has 13 residues. Trimming left V 5 bases short and J 6 bases short, with 13 bases between. The CDR3 DNA follows: TGTGCCAGCAGCGCCAGGGGTTCGGCTGAAGCTTTCTTT. This codes for CASSARGSAEAFF.

The gene calls are TRBV7-9 and TRBJ2-7, with 8 bases identical to TRBD1. Per the germline V gene, CDR1 is SEHNR and CDR2 is FQNEAQ (reference sequence). CDR3 length: 15 amino acids. The trim removed 5 bases at V and 3 bases at J, leaving 9 bases unmatched. CDR3 sequence reads: CASSPTGTGRYEQYF. CDR3 in DNA: TGTGCCAGCAGCCCTACCGGGACAGGACGCTACGAGCAGTACTTC.

The sample holds a few counts of this clone. The chain carries TRBV27 and TRBJ1-6; D is ambiguous. Germline lookup yields CDR1 MNHEY and CDR2 SMNVEV (reference sequence). The CDR3 consists of 15 residues. The V and J ends lost 10 bases and 8 bases respectively, with 21 bases between them. CDR3 in amino acids: CATGRPTLVDSPLHF. CDR3 bases: TGTGCCACCGGGAGGCCGACATTAGTAGATTCACCCCTCCACTTT.

The chain employs TRBV7-9 and TRBJ1-5; D is unresolved. The CDR3 has 15 amino acids. V was trimmed by 1 base and J by 7 bases, leaving 14 bases between them. Germline values: CDR1 SEHNR, CDR2 FQNEAQ (reference sequence). CDR3 bases: TGTGCCAGCAGCTTAGATGGAGGTAGAGGCCAGCCCCAGCATTTT. This sequence encodes CASSLDGGRGQPQHF.

The chain links TRBV7-9 to TRBJ1-1, with D unresolved. The CDR3 extends over 14 amino acids. The V end lost 1 base, the J end lost 7 bases, and 13 bases lay between the germline ends. Germline V gene data show CDR1 as SEHNR and CDR2 as FQNEAQ (reference sequence). The CDR3 region has the DNA TGTGCCAGCAGCTTAGAGCAGGTCTGGCATGAAGCTTTCTTT. It translates to CASSLEQVWHEAFF.

This clone was detected a few times. The genes are TRBV5-4 and TRBJ1-1, with a possible D match to TRBD1 (5 bases). V dropped 0 bases and J dropped 4 bases, with 10 bases sitting between them. Germline-derived CDR1 and CDR2 are SGHNT and YYREEE (reference sequence). This CDR3 has 14 amino acids. CDR3: CASSLAVGGTEAFF. The CDR3 bases are TGTGCCAGCAGCTTGGCCGTGGGGGGCACTGAAGCTTTCTTT.

V is TRBV27 and J is TRBJ2-7; 8 bases are shared with TRBD2. The CDR3 has 15 amino acids. V gave up 4 bases and J gave up 2 bases; unmatched junction bases: 7. CDR1 and CDR2 from the germline V gene are MNHEY and SMNVEV (reference sequence). The DNA for the CDR3 is TGTGCCAGCAGTTCAGGATCGGGGGGGGCCTACGAGCAGTACTTC. Protein product: CASSSGSGGAYEQYF.

This clone was seen once. V and J are TRBV4-1 and TRBJ2-1; no definite D call. V shed 8 bases and J shed 11 bases, with 16 bases lying between them. Germline CDR1 reads MGHRA; CDR2 reads YSYEKL. The CDR3 consists of 12 residues. In nucleotides, the CDR3 is TGCGCCAGCCGCAACGCGGATCTTCAGCAGTTCTTC. Protein sequence: CASRNADLQQFF.

The chain uses TRBV7-3 and TRBJ2-7, with D hard to call. Germline CDR1 and CDR2: SGHTA and FQGTGA. CDR3 length equals 14 residues. V dropped 1 base and J dropped 2 bases, with 9 bases sitting between them. Here the CDR3 DNA reads TGTGCCAGCAGCTTAAACCCAGGCGCCTACGAGCAGTACTTC. It encodes CASSLNPGAYEQYF.

Here the CDR3 reads CASSVASSGYTDTQYF. The CDR3 DNA reads TGTGCCAGCAGTGTAGCCAGCTCGGGGTACACAGATACGCAGTATTTT. The chain joins TRBV6-1 to TRBJ2-3; the D gene is possibly TRBD2 (5 bases). Trimming stripped 4 bases from V and 2 bases from J, with 16 bases between. The CDR3 covers 16 residues. CDR1 is MNHNS, CDR2 SASEGT, per germline.

The chain recombines TRBV5-6 with TRBJ2-1, with TRBD2 matching over 11 bases. There are 16 residues in the CDR3. J gave up 6 bases and V 7 bases, and 12 bases lay outside the gene matches. Per the germline V gene, CDR1 is SGHDT and CDR2 is YYEEEE. This CDR3 reads CASFRAGLAELNEQFF. Here the CDR3 DNA reads TGTGCCAGCTTCCGTGCGGGACTAGCGGAACTCAATGAGCAGTTCTTC.

J is TRBJ2-7 and V is TRBV2, with 9 bases aligning to TRBD1. The V gene end was trimmed by 5 bases and the J gene end by 5 bases; junction bases not matched to a gene: 16. The CDR3 is 17 residues long. Germline values: CDR1 SNHLY, CDR2 FYNNEI. The CDR3, as DNA: TGTGCCAGCAGTTTTCGGAAGCCGGGACAGGGACGGGACGAGCAGTACTTC. This sequence encodes CASSFRKPGQGRDEQYF.

This clone has only one observation. CDR3 residues: CAISEPEAGEGGELFF. CDR3 nucleotides: TGTGCCATCAGTGAGCCTGAGGCGGGGGAAGGCGGGGAGCTGTTTTTT. The genes are TRBV10-3 and TRBJ2-2; 7 nucleotides agree with TRBD2. V was pared by 2 bases and J by 7 bases, with 10 bases of the junction left unmatched. In germline, CDR1 is ENHRY, CDR2 SYGVKD. This CDR3 comprises 16 residues.

The chain links TRBV5-4 to TRBJ2-5, with 9 bases identical to TRBD1. The assigned J gene may be wrong: the sequence end matches TRBJ2-7 better. Germline V lookup: CDR1 SGHNT, CDR2 YYREEE (reference sequence). The CDR3 covers 15 residues. CDR3 DNA sequence: TGTGCCAGCAGCTCGGCGGGACAGGGTTTCCACGAGCAGTACTTC. Translation gives CASSSAGQGFHEQYF.

The chain is built from TRBV7-6 and TRBJ2-1; 8 nucleotides agree with TRBD1. Germline loops: CDR1 SGHVS, CDR2 FNYEAQ. V dropped 1 base and J dropped 0; count of bases not matched to a gene: 5. The CDR3 length is 17 residues. CDR3 protein: CASSLGPGGASYNEQFF. In nucleotides, the CDR3 is TGTGCCAGCAGCTTAGGGCCAGGGGGCGCCTCCTACAATGAGCAGTTCTTC.